This T cell receptor (beta chain) was found in a study of T cell responses to AZD1222 COVID-19 vaccine. Background on the study: Pooled together were second doses at about 4 or about 12 weeks. Whole-study results and caveats: An increase in Spike-specific TCR breadth and depth was observed after two AZD1222 doses. There were repertoire samples only from the period after the peak T cell response.

Method: immunoSEQ multiplex PCR; TCRdb's copy keeps in-frame clones and lacks some. Of some 200,000 clones in the sample, roughly 92% were seen once. Germline V CDR1 and CDR2: MNHEY, SVGEGT. The CDR3 has 16 residues. With V trimmed by 2 bases and J by 2 bases, 8 bases remained unmatched. In regard to this clone: The target antigen is unknown.

Material: peripheral blood, obtained on day 0 of AZD1222 vaccination. The clonotype originates from an adult in good health. The chain couples TRBV6-2 or TRBV6-3 to TRBJ1-2; 7 positions agree with TRBD1. The CDR3 sequence: CASSYTGTARNYGYTF. CDR3 sequence (DNA): TGTGCCAGCAGTTACACCGGGACAGCTAGGAACTATGGCTACACCTTC.